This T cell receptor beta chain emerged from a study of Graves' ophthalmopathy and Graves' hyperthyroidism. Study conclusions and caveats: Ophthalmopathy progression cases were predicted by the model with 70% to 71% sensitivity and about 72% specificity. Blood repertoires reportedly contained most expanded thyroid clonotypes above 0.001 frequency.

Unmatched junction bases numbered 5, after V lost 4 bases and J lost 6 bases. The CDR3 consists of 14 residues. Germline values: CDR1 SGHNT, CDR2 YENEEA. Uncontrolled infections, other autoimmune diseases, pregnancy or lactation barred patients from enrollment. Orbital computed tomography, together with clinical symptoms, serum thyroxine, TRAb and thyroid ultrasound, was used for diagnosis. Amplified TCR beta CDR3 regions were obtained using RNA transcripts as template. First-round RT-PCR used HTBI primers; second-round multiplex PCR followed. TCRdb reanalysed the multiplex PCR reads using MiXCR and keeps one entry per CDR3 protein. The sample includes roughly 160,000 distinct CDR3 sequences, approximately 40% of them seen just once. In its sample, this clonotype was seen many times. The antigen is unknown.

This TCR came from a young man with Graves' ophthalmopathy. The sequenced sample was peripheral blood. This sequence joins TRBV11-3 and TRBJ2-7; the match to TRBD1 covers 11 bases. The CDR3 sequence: CASSSGQGVSEQYF. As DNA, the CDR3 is TGTGCCAGCAGCTCGGGACAGGGGGTAAGCGAGCAGTACTTC.